These 21 T cell receptor beta chains originate from one sample sequenced in a study of blood T cell repertoires in COVID-19. The method was immunoSEQ multiplex PCR; TCRdb's version includes in-frame clones alone and lacks a portion of them. The data show approximately 200,000 clones, about 85% seen once. Sample: PBMCs or T cells enriched from blood (not recorded which). Receptors were obtained from a man in his forties or fifties who had recovered from COVID-19.

This clone was observed a few times. The CDR3 DNA reads TGTGCCAGCAGCTTATCGGAGGGCGAGCAGTACTTC. Translation gives CASSLSEGEQYF. The J gene is TRBJ2-7, the V gene TRBV7-2; TRBD2 might be the D (6 bases). V was cut by 2 bases and J by 6 bases, with 8 bases left in between. The CDR3 length is 12 residues. Germline V gene sequence: CDR1 SGHTA, CDR2 FQGNSA.

This clone was seen just once. This chain connects TRBV7-9 to TRBJ2-6; weak D call: TRBD1 (5 bases). The germline CDR1 and CDR2 sequences are SEHNR and FQNEAQ (reference sequence). CDR3 length: 16 residues. The V gene lost 3 bases and the J gene lost 0 bases, with 9 bases spanning the gap. The CDR3 here is CASSFSRASGANVLTF. The DNA of the CDR3 is TGTGCCAGCAGCTTTAGCAGGGCCTCTGGGGCCAACGTCCTGACTTTC.

The CDR3 DNA sequence: TGTGCCAGCAGCTGGGGACTAGCGGGAGGAGCAGATACGCAGTATTTT. It encodes CASSWGLAGGADTQYF. This chain connects TRBV11-3 to TRBJ2-3; TRBD2 agrees at 15 bases. Unmatched junction bases numbered 3, after V lost 4 bases and J lost 4 bases. There are 16 residues in the CDR3. The V gene's germline CDR1 is SGHNT and CDR2 YENEEA.

This clone was counted between two and nine times. J is TRBJ2-2 and V is TRBV6-1; D gene uncertain. Germline CDR1 reads MNHNS; CDR2 reads SASEGT. Trimming cost V 2 bases and J 4 bases, with 8 bases left between them. The CDR3 runs to 14 residues. CDR3 DNA: TGTGCCAGCAGTGAACCCGCTAGCACCGGGGAGCTGTTTTTT. This translates into CASSEPASTGELFF.

The chain is built from TRBV6-5 and TRBJ2-1, with D possibly being TRBD2 (7 bases). The V gene's germline CDR1 is MNHEY and CDR2 SVGAGI. The V end was cut by 6 bases, the J end by 4 bases, with 13 bases between. This CDR3 is 14 amino acids long. The CDR3 spells CASSARGGYNEQFF. DNA of the CDR3: TGTGCCAGCAGCGCAAGGGGGGGGTACAATGAGCAGTTCTTC.

Here the CDR3 reads CAWSVGQSVAFF. The CDR3 coding sequence is TGTGCCTGGAGTGTGGGACAGTCTGTTGCTTTCTTT. The chain employs TRBV30 and TRBJ1-1, with TRBD1 matching 7 bases. V lost 0 bases to trimming and J lost 11 bases; unmatched junction nucleotides: 6. This CDR3 has 12 amino acids. Germline values: CDR1 GTSNPN, CDR2 SVGIG (reference sequence).

The rearrangement links TRBV7-2 to TRBJ1-5; D gene ambiguous. Looked up from germline, CDR1 is SGHTA and CDR2 is FQGNSA. Trimming cost V 1 base and J 6 bases, with 13 bases left between them. The CDR3 is 15 residues long. CDR3 DNA sequence: TGTGCCAGCAGCTTAGTCCGAGAGTTTGGTCAGCCCCAGCATTTT. This codes for CASSLVREFGQPQHF.

V usage is TRBV9 and J usage is TRBJ2-7, with 9 positions matching TRBD1. The V gene's germline CDR1 is SGDLS and CDR2 YYNGEE. The CDR3 consists of 13 residues. The J segment lost 6 bases and the V segment lost 4 bases, leaving 5 bases of the junction unmatched. The CDR3 sequence: CASSFSDRGEQYF. CDR3 DNA sequence: TGTGCCAGCAGCTTCTCGGACAGGGGCGAGCAGTACTTC.

This clone was counted a few times. The chain has TRBV5-6 and TRBJ2-1; TRBD1 matches at 10 bases. The junction had 8 bases not matched to a gene; V was cut back by 1 base and J by 7 bases. The CDR3 is 16 amino acids. Germline loops: CDR1 SGHDT, CDR2 YYEEEE. The CDR3 protein is CASSLLSGQGINEQFF. CDR3 DNA sequence: TGTGCCAGCAGCTTGTTGTCGGGACAGGGGATTAATGAGCAGTTCTTC. The complete variable domain, with remaining parts taken from reference TRBV5-6 and TRBJ2-1, reads DAGVTQSPTHLIKTRGQQVTLRCSPKSGHDTVSWYQQALGQGPQFIFQYYEEEERQRGNFPDRFSGHQFPNYSSELNVNALLLGDSALYLCASSLLSGQGINEQFFGPGTRLTVL.

The chain joins TRBV28 to TRBJ2-7; D perhaps matches TRBD2 (5 bases). The germline V and J ends were trimmed by 2 bases and 0 bases, with 11 bases remaining between them. The CDR3 is made up of 15 amino acids. Germline V lookup: CDR1 MDHEN, CDR2 SYDVKM. CDR3 sequence reads: CASSLSGSGSYEQYF. In nucleotides, the CDR3 is TGTGCCAGCAGTTTAAGTGGGAGTGGCTCCTACGAGCAGTACTTC.

V usage is TRBV11-2 and J usage is TRBJ2-1; 10 bases agree with TRBD2. The CDR3 covers 14 residues. In germline, CDR1 is SGHAT, CDR2 FQNNGV. V shed 8 bases and J 4 bases; nucleotides not matched to a gene: 5. DNA for the CDR3: TGTGCCAGCCTAGAGCGGGGGGGATACAATGAGCAGTTCTTC. Translating gives CASLERGGYNEQFF.

The chain carries TRBV10-1 and TRBJ1-5, with TRBD1 matching 10 bases. V trimming: 4 bases; J trimming: 4 bases; junction bases outside the gene matches: 1. The V gene's germline CDR1 is WNHNN and CDR2 SYGVQD (reference sequence). The CDR3 extends over 14 amino acids. CDR3 loop: CASSAGQGNQPQHF. The CDR3 DNA reads as TGCGCCAGCAGTGCGGGACAGGGGAATCAGCCCCAGCATTTT.

This clone was observed a single time. The chain has TRBV28 and TRBJ1-5; 7 nucleotides align to TRBD1. Germline V gene data show CDR1 as MDHEN and CDR2 as SYDVKM. This CDR3 comprises 16 residues. Unmatched junction bases numbered 14, after V lost 3 bases and J lost 9 bases. DNA for the CDR3: TGTGCCAGCAGTTTGGAGGCGACAGGGTCCTCAAGGCCCCAGCATTTT. It specifies CASSLEATGSSRPQHF.

The chain carries TRBV28 and TRBJ1-5, with D possibly matching TRBD1 (5 bases). The CDR3 is 14 amino acids. Germline CDR1 and CDR2: MDHEN and SYDVKM. V was clipped by 1 base and J by 5 bases, with 9 bases between them. In nucleotides, the CDR3 is TGTGCCAGCAGTTTATACATGGGGCATCAGCCCCAGCATTTT. Protein: CASSLYMGHQPQHF. Based on the CDR3 plus reference TRBV28 and TRBJ1-5, the full variable domain is DVKVTQSSRYLVKRTGEKVFLECVQDMDHENMFWYRQDPGLGLRLIYFSYDVKMKEKGDIPEGYSVSREKKERFSLILESASTNQTSMYLCASSLYMGHQPQHFGDGTRLSIL.

This chain links TRBV7-6 with TRBJ1-1; D perhaps matches TRBD1 (6 bases). Trimming shortened V by 4 bases and J by 1 base, and 13 bases separated the two germline ends. Per the germline V gene, CDR1 is SGHVS and CDR2 is FNYEAQ. CDR3 length equals 15 residues. The CDR3 DNA sequence: TGTGCCAGCAGCTCTGAGACAGGTGCGAACACTGAAGCTTTCTTT. This sequence encodes CASSSETGANTEAFF.

The chain recombines TRBV28 with TRBJ2-3; 10 nucleotides match TRBD2. V lost 4 bases and J lost 4; bases outside the gene matches: 11. The CDR3 spans 17 residues. The germline V gene has CDR1 MDHEN and CDR2 SYDVKM. CDR3 in amino acids: CASSSLDASGSPDTQYF. DNA of the CDR3: TGTGCCAGCAGTTCCCTGGATGCTAGCGGGAGCCCAGATACGCAGTATTTT.

The chain links TRBV3-1 (or the pseudogene TRBV3-2) to TRBJ1-2, with D unresolved. CDR3 length: 13 residues. V lost 4 bases and J 6 bases, leaving 12 bases between the germline ends. From germline, CDR1 is LGHDT and CDR2 YNNKEL (reference sequence). The CDR3 nucleotides are TGTGCCAGCAGCCCGACTGGTATCCATGGCTACACCTTC. Encoded protein: CASSPTGIHGYTF.

J is TRBJ2-7 and V is TRBV7-3; 9 bases agree with TRBD1. Trimming took 5 bases from V and 3 from J; bases not matched to a gene: 8. Germline values: CDR1 SGHTA, CDR2 FQGTGA. The CDR3 totals 15 residues. DNA of the CDR3: TGTGCCAGCAGCCCCTCGGGGACAGGGATCTACGAGCAGTACTTC. Translated, it gives CASSPSGTGIYEQYF.

The chain links TRBV5-1 to TRBJ1-2; D unclear. V gave up 0 bases and J gave up 3 bases, with 9 bases separating them. The germline V gene has CDR1 SGHRS and CDR2 YFSETQ. This CDR3 contains 14 residues. The CDR3 DNA sequence: TGCGCCAGCAGCTTGGATGGGCCGCACTATGGCTACACCTTC. It yields the protein CASSLDGPHYGYTF.

The chain links TRBV2 to TRBJ2-7; TRBD1 aligns across 8 bases. V lost 7 bases, J lost 3 bases, and 8 bases stayed unmatched. The CDR3 has 14 amino acids. Germline V CDR1 and CDR2: SNHLY, FYNNEI. Here the CDR3 DNA reads TGTGCCAGCAATCTTGACAGGGGCGACTACGAGCAGTACTTC. This sequence encodes CASNLDRGDYEQYF.

V and J are TRBV6-6 and TRBJ1-6; D is ambiguous. The CDR3 covers 16 residues. The germline CDR1 and CDR2 sequences are MNHNY and SVGAGI (reference sequence). V was trimmed by 5 bases and J by 0 bases, leaving 11 bases between them. CDR3 sequence (DNA): TGTGCCAGCAGTCAGACACCGAGCTCCTATAATTCACCCCTCCACTTT. Its translation is CASSQTPSSYNSPLHF.